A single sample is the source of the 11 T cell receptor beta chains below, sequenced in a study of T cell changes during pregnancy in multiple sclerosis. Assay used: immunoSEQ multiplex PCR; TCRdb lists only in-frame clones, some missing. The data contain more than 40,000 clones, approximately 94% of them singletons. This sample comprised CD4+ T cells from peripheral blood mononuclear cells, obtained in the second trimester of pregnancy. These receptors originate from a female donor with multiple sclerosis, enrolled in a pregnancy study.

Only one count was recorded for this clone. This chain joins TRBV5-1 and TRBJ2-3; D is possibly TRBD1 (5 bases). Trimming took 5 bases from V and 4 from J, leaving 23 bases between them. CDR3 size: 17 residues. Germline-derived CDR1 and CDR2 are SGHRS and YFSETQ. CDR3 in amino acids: CASSQSLGPVGADTQYF. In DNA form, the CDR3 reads TGCGCCAGCAGTCAGTCATTGGGCCCCGTAGGGGCAGATACGCAGTATTTT.

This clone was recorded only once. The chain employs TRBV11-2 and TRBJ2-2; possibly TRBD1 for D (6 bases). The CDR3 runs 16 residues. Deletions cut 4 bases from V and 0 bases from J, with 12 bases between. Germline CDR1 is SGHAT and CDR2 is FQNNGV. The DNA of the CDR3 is TGTGCCAGCAGCTCCCCGGCAGGGGCGAACACCGGGGAGCTGTTTTTT. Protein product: CASSSPAGANTGELFF.

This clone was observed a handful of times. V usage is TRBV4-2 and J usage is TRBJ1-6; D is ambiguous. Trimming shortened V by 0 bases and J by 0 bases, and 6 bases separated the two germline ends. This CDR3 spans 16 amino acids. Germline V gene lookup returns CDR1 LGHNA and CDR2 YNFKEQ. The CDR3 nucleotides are TGTGCCAGCAGCCAAGAATCCCGCTCCTATAATTCACCCCTCCACTTT. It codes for CASSQESRSYNSPLHF.

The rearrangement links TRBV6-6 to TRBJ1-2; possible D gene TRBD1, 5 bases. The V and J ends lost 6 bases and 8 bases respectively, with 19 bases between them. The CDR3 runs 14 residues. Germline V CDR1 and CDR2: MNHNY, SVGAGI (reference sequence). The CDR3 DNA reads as TGTGCCAGCAGCCGGGCCGCAGGGTCTTACGGCTACACCTTC. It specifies CASSRAAGSYGYTF.

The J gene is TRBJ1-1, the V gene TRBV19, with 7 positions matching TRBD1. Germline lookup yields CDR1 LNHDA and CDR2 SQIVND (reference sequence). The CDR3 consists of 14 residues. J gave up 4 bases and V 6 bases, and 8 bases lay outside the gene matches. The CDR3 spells CASSDRAAGTEAFF. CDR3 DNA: TGTGCCAGTAGCGACAGGGCCGCGGGCACTGAAGCTTTCTTT.

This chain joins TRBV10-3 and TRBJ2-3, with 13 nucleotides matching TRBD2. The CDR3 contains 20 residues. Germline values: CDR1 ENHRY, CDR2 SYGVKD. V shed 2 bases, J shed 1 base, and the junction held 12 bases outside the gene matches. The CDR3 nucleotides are TGTGCCATCAGTGAGCCGGGGACTAGCGGGATCCCGACTCGCACAGATACGCAGTATTTT. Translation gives CAISEPGTSGIPTRTDTQYF.

Here the CDR3 DNA reads TGTGCCAGCAACTCGGGGGGGGGAATTTACGAGCAGTACTTC. Its translation is CASNSGGGIYEQYF. The J gene is TRBJ2-7, the V gene TRBV9; 8 positions match TRBD2. The CDR3 spans 14 residues. V trimming: 6 bases; J trimming: 4 bases; junction bases outside the gene matches: 9. CDR1 is SGDLS and CDR2 is YYNGEE in the germline V gene.

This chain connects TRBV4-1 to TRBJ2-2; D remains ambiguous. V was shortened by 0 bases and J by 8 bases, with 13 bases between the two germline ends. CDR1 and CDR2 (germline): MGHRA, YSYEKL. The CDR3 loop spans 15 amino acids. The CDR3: CASSQDRDILGELFF. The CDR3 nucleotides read TGCGCCAGCAGCCAAGACAGAGACATCTTAGGGGAGCTGTTTTTT.

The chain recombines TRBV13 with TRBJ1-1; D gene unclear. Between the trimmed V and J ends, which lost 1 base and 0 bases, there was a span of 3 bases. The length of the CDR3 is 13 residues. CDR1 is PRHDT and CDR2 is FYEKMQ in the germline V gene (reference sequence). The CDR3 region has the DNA TGTGCCAGCAGCTTAGCTGTGAACACTGAAGCTTTCTTT. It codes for CASSLAVNTEAFF.

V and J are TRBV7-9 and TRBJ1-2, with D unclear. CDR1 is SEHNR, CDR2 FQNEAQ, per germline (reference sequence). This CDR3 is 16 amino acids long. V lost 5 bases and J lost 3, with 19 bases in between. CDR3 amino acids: CASSPYRQEGYYGYTF. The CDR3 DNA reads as TGTGCCAGCAGCCCCTATCGGCAGGAAGGTTACTATGGCTACACCTTC. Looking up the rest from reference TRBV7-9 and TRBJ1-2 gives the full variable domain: DTGVSQNPRHKITKRGQNVTFRCDPISEHNRLYWYRQTLGQGPEFLTYFQNEAQLEKSRLLSDRFSAERPKGSFSTLEIQRTEQGDSAMYLCASSPYRQEGYYGYTFGSGTRLTVV.

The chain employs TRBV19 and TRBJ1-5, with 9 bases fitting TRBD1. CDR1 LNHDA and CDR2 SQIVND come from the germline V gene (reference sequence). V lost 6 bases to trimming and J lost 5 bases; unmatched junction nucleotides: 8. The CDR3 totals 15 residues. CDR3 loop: CASSVTGGGDQPQHF. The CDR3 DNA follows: TGTGCCAGTAGCGTGACAGGGGGTGGGGATCAGCCCCAGCATTTT.